The 24 T cell receptor beta chains given below trace back to one sample, sequenced in a study of technical replicates of blood from a handful of donors. Sequencing was performed with immunoSEQ multiplex PCR; in TCRdb, only in-frame clones are kept and a portion is missing. The sample records 60,000 to 95,000 clones, 90% to 95% being singletons. The sequencing input was T cells isolated from PBMCs. All receptors come from a human donor in good health. Some clones in this sample may be carry-over from other donors' samples.

V is TRBV5-1 and J is TRBJ1-2; D perhaps matches TRBD1 (6 bases). This CDR3 region has 17 residues. Trimming stripped 0 bases from V and 5 bases from J, with 20 bases between. The germline V gene encodes CDR1 SGHRS and CDR2 YFSETQ. In DNA form, the CDR3 reads TGCGCCAGCAGCTTGGTCGGCAGGGGATCGGGGGGGTATGGCTACACCTTC. It specifies CASSLVGRGSGGYGYTF.

The chain recombines TRBV10-3 with TRBJ2-2; the match to TRBD1 covers 7 bases. This CDR3 is built from 14 residues. Trimming took 6 bases from V and 4 from J; bases not matched to a gene: 5. Per the germline V gene, CDR1 is ENHRY and CDR2 is SYGVKD. The CDR3 is CAIRDRTPTGELFF. The DNA for the CDR3 is TGTGCCATCAGGGACAGGACGCCCACCGGGGAGCTGTTTTTT.

The genes are TRBV7-9 and TRBJ2-7, with TRBD2 matching 8 bases. The ends lost 5 bases at V and 4 bases at J; junction bases unmatched: 7. Germline assignment: CDR1 SEHNR and CDR2 FQNEAQ (reference sequence). The CDR3 runs 14 residues. Here the CDR3 reads CASSVSGSSYEQYF. The CDR3 DNA reads TGTGCCAGCAGCGTAAGCGGGAGCTCGTACGAGCAGTACTTC. Full variable domain (rest looked up from reference TRBV7-9 and TRBJ2-7): DTGVSQNPRHKITKRGQNVTFRCDPISEHNRLYWYRQTLGQGPEFLTYFQNEAQLEKSRLLSDRFSAERPKGSFSTLEIQRTEQGDSAMYLCASSVSGSSYEQYFGPGTRLTVT.

The rearrangement uses TRBV15 and TRBJ2-5; 7 bases match TRBD1. The CDR3 covers 16 residues. After removal of 0 bases from V and 0 bases from J, the junction contained 4 bases not matched to a gene. Germline assignment: CDR1 LNHNV and CDR2 YYDKDF (reference sequence). In DNA form, the CDR3 reads TGTGCCACCAGCAGAGATATCGGGACAGACCAAGAGACCCAGTACTTC. Translation gives CATSRDIGTDQETQYF.

The rearrangement uses TRBV13 and TRBJ2-3; D uncertain. CDR1 PRHDT and CDR2 FYEKMQ come from the germline V gene (reference sequence). The ends were cut back, 5 bases at V and 2 bases at J, with 8 bases in the middle. The CDR3 runs 13 residues. As DNA, the CDR3 is TGTGCCAGCAGCGCGCTACTCACAGATACGCAGTATTTT. Translated: CASSALLTDTQYF.

The CDR3 region has the DNA TGTGCCAGCAGCTTACAGGGATCGGGCGCTGAAGCTTTCTTT. It codes for CASSLQGSGAEAFF. The chain uses TRBV11-2 and TRBJ1-1, with D tentatively TRBD1 (5 bases). Germline values: CDR1 SGHAT, CDR2 FQNNGV. V was clipped by 2 bases and J by 6 bases, with 13 bases between them. This CDR3 contains 14 residues.

This clone has just one count. The chain employs TRBV30 and TRBJ1-2; D unresolved. The CDR3 covers 12 residues. Trimming pared 4 bases from V and 0 bases from J, leaving 6 bases between. In germline, CDR1 is GTSNPN, CDR2 SVGIG (reference sequence). CDR3 bases: TGTGCCTGGACGGGAGCTAACTATGGCTACACCTTC. This gives the protein CAWTGANYGYTF.

The chain carries TRBV7-9 and TRBJ2-7, with a tentative D call TRBD2 (5 bases). V lost 1 base to trimming and J lost 1 base, with 8 bases between them. There are 14 residues in the CDR3. Germline CDR1 SEHNR, CDR2 FQNEAQ (reference sequence). CDR3 coding DNA: TGTGCCAGCAGCTTAGGTCCGGGGTCCTACGAGCAGTACTTC. It codes for CASSLGPGSYEQYF.

The V and J genes are TRBV5-6 and TRBJ1-5, with 7 bases aligning to TRBD1. This CDR3 contains 17 residues. Per the germline V gene, CDR1 is SGHDT and CDR2 is YYEEEE. Unmatched junction bases numbered 9, after V lost 3 bases and J lost 0 bases. CDR3 in amino acids: CASSSTTGIGSNQPQHF. The CDR3 coding sequence is TGTGCCAGCAGCTCCACGACAGGGATCGGTAGCAATCAGCCCCAGCATTTT.

The rearrangement links TRBV6-1 to TRBJ1-5, with TRBD1 as a possible D gene (6 bases). V was pared by 8 bases and J by 3 bases, with 14 bases between. The CDR3 extends over 14 amino acids. Per germline, CDR1 MNHNS and CDR2 SASEGT. The CDR3 bases are TGTGCCAGCCTACAGGGCCCACTCAATCAGCCCCAGCATTTT. It encodes CASLQGPLNQPQHF.

The CDR3 here is CASSIGTFTNLPANYGYTF. The CDR3 DNA reads TGTGCCAGTAGTATAGGCACCTTCACCAACCTACCTGCTAACTATGGCTACACCTTC. The chain is built from TRBV19 and TRBJ1-2; D is unresolved. V was cut by 1 base and J by 0 bases, with 21 bases left in between. Germline assignment: CDR1 LNHDA and CDR2 SQIVND (reference sequence). CDR3 length: 19 residues.

The chain links TRBV25-1 to TRBJ2-7, with a possible D match to TRBD2 (5 bases). The CDR3 has 15 residues. Trimming took 2 bases from V and 5 from J, leaving 16 bases between them. CDR1 is MGHDK, CDR2 SYGVNS, per germline. CDR3 sequence (DNA): TGTGCCAGCAGTGAACCTCGGACTGCTTTCGACGAGCAGTACTTC. Residues: CASSEPRTAFDEQYF.

The table lists this clone with a count of one. The rearrangement uses TRBV11-3 and TRBJ1-1; 7 bases match TRBD1. Germline trimming cut 0 bases from V and 8 bases from J; bases unmatched to any gene: 6. The germline V gene encodes CDR1 SGHNT and CDR2 YENEEA. The CDR3 length is 14 residues. The CDR3 DNA sequence: TGTGCCAGCAGCTTAGAGGGACAGCCTCCAGAAGCTTTCTTT. Its protein is CASSLEGQPPEAFF.

The gene calls are TRBV2 and TRBJ1-1; D might be TRBD1 (6 bases). The CDR3 totals 12 residues. The ends were cut back, 7 bases at V and 8 bases at J, with 14 bases in the middle. Looked up from germline, CDR1 is SNHLY and CDR2 is FYNNEI. In DNA form, the CDR3 reads TGTGCCAGCACTATTGGGGGCCGAGAAGCTTTCTTT. Translated: CASTIGGREAFF.

This chain links TRBV19 with TRBJ1-2; 7 bases align to TRBD1. The length of the CDR3 is 13 residues. Germline loops: CDR1 LNHDA, CDR2 SQIVND (reference sequence). With 5 bases clipped from V and 3 bases from J, the junction kept 3 bases outside the gene matches. CDR3 nucleotide sequence: TGTGCCAGTAGTCTAGGGACAGACTATGGCTACACCTTC. Translated, it gives CASSLGTDYGYTF.

The chain employs TRBV28 and TRBJ1-5; no clear D gene. CDR3 size: 15 residues. Looked up from germline, CDR1 is MDHEN and CDR2 is SYDVKM. Deletions cut 3 bases from V and 0 bases from J, with 9 bases between. The CDR3 protein is CASSFTGYSNQPQHF. The DNA for the CDR3 is TGTGCCAGCAGTTTTACGGGTTATAGCAATCAGCCCCAGCATTTT. The entire variable domain, with the rest obtained from reference TRBV28 and TRBJ1-5, is as follows: DVKVTQSSRYLVKRTGEKVFLECVQDMDHENMFWYRQDPGLGLRLIYFSYDVKMKEKGDIPEGYSVSREKKERFSLILESASTNQTSMYLCASSFTGYSNQPQHFGDGTRLSIL.

This chain connects TRBV7-6 to TRBJ1-1; 8 nucleotides agree with TRBD1. The J segment lost 4 bases and the V segment lost 6 bases, leaving 7 bases of the junction unmatched. The CDR3 consists of 14 residues. Germline CDR1 reads SGHVS; CDR2 reads FNYEAQ. The CDR3 protein is CASRAGTGVTEAFF. The DNA of the CDR3 is TGTGCCAGCAGGGCCGGGACAGGAGTCACTGAAGCTTTCTTT. Drawing the rest from reference TRBV7-6 and TRBJ1-1, the complete variable domain is GAGVSQSPRYKVTKRGQDVALRCDPISGHVSLYWYRQALGQGPEFLTYFNYEAQQDKSGLPNDRFSAERPEGSISTLTIQRTEQRDSAMYRCASRAGTGVTEAFFGQGTRLTVV.

The V gene is TRBV6-6, the J gene TRBJ2-1, with D unresolved. The length of the CDR3 is 12 residues. The V end was cut by 7 bases, the J end by 7 bases, with 11 bases between. Germline CDR1 is MNHNY and CDR2 is SVGAGI (reference sequence). CDR3 sequence reads: CASMADRNEQFF. CDR3 in DNA: TGTGCCAGCATGGCGGATCGAAATGAGCAGTTCTTC.

The rearrangement links TRBV5-4 to TRBJ1-2; D gene uncertain. V shed 6 bases and J shed 6 bases, with 21 bases lying between them. Germline V gives CDR1 SGHNT, CDR2 YYREEE (reference sequence). The CDR3 is 15 amino acids. CDR3 bases: TGTGCCAGCACCTGGTCGGGAAACGGGAAGGATGGCTACACCTTC. Translating it yields CASTWSGNGKDGYTF.

The CDR3 DNA sequence: TGTGCCAGTAGTATAGAGGAGAGCGGATCCACCCTCCTCACAGATACGCAGTATTTT. Translated: CASSIEESGSTLLTDTQYF. The rearrangement joins TRBV19 to TRBJ2-3; tentatively, D is TRBD2 (5 bases). The germline V gene encodes CDR1 LNHDA and CDR2 SQIVND (reference sequence). The CDR3 totals 19 residues. V shed 0 bases and J shed 2 bases, with 21 bases lying between them.

V and J are TRBV5-1 and TRBJ1-5; D remains unclear. In germline, CDR1 is SGHRS, CDR2 YFSETQ. There are 14 residues in the CDR3. V gave up 4 bases and J gave up 3 bases, with 11 bases separating them. The CDR3 DNA sequence: TGCGCCAGCAGCCCTTCTGGGCCCAATCAGCCCCAGCATTTT. Its protein product is CASSPSGPNQPQHF. The full variable domain, its missing parts supplied by reference TRBV5-1 and TRBJ1-5, is KAGVTQTPRYLIKTRGQQVTLSCSPISGHRSVSWYQQTPGQGLQFLFEYFSETQRNKGNFPGRFSGRQFSNSRSEMNVSTLELGDSALYLCASSPSGPNQPQHFGDGTRLSIL.

The gene calls are TRBV11-3 and TRBJ1-2; D call uncertain. The CDR3 sequence is 14 residues long. CDR1 SGHNT and CDR2 YENEEA come from the germline V gene. The germline V and J ends were trimmed by 3 bases and 4 bases, with 12 bases remaining between them. The CDR3 sequence: CASSFQDIPYGYTF. Here the CDR3 DNA reads TGTGCCAGCAGCTTCCAAGACATTCCCTATGGCTACACCTTC.

The chain recombines TRBV25-1 with TRBJ1-1; D call uncertain. Trimming left V 5 bases short and J 0 bases short, with 4 bases between. The CDR3 has 12 amino acids. Germline V gene data show CDR1 as MGHDK and CDR2 as SYGVNS. The CDR3: CASSFMNTEAFF. In nucleotides, the CDR3 is TGTGCCAGCAGTTTCATGAACACTGAAGCTTTCTTT.

The chain uses TRBV19 and TRBJ1-5; no clear D gene. Per germline, CDR1 LNHDA and CDR2 SQIVND (reference sequence). Trimming removed 3 bases at V and 4 bases at J, with 13 bases between. The CDR3 is made up of 15 amino acids. The CDR3 spells CASSIWPPENQPQHF. The CDR3 region has the DNA TGTGCCAGTAGTATCTGGCCGCCGGAGAATCAGCCCCAGCATTTT.